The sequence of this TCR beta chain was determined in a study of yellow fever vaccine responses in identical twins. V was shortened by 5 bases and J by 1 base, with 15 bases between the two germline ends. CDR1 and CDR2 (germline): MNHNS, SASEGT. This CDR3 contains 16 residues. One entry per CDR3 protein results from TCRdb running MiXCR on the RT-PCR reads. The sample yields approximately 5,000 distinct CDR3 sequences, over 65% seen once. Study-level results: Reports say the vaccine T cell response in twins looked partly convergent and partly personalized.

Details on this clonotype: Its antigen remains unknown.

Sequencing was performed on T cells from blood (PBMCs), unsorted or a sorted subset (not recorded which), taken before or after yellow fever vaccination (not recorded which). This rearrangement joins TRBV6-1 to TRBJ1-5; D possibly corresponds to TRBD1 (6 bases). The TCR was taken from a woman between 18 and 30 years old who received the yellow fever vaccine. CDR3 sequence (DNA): TGTGCCAGCAGTCCAGGGACACCAGACAGCAATCAGCCCCAGCATTTT. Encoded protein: CASSPGTPDSNQPQHF.